The 27 T cell receptor beta chains below come from one sample, sequenced in a study of blood T cell repertoires in COVID-19 (dated by TCRdb to the early 2020s). Libraries were built with the immunoSEQ multiplex PCR assay. The clones in this table, taken by TCRdb from immuneACCESS, are in-frame only. Not every clone is retained; where verified, under half of the shortfall comes from an unresolved V gene, and the cause of the rest is unknown. This sample is represented by 250,000 to 300,000 clones; approximately 91% of them were singletons. The top ten constitute about 1% of the sample. The sample comprised PBMCs or T cells enriched from blood (not recorded which). These receptors were collected from a woman under 40 who had recovered from COVID-19.

This chain links TRBV5-6 with TRBJ1-5; 8 positions agree with TRBD1. The CDR3 loop spans 14 amino acids. Unmatched junction bases numbered 2, after V lost 0 bases and J lost 6 bases. The germline gives CDR1 SGHDT, CDR2 YYEEEE. CDR3 amino acids: CASSLAQGAQPQHF. Here the CDR3 DNA reads TGTGCCAGCAGCTTGGCTCAGGGGGCTCAGCCCCAGCATTTT. The entire variable domain, with the rest obtained from reference TRBV5-6 and TRBJ1-5, is as follows: DAGVTQSPTHLIKTRGQQVTLRCSPKSGHDTVSWYQQALGQGPQFIFQYYEEEERQRGNFPDRFSGHQFPNYSSELNVNALLLGDSALYLCASSLAQGAQPQHFGDGTRLSIL.

This chain joins TRBV24-1 and TRBJ2-1; 7 nucleotides agree with TRBD2. With V trimmed by 4 bases and J by 4 bases, 9 bases remained unmatched. Germline V lookup: CDR1 KGHDR, CDR2 SFDVKD. The CDR3 is 16 amino acids. The CDR3 loop reads CATSEGSGIGYNEQFF. The CDR3 nucleotides read TGTGCCACCAGTGAGGGGAGCGGGATCGGGTACAATGAGCAGTTCTTC.

V gene TRBV3-1 (or the pseudogene TRBV3-2) combines with J gene TRBJ1-2; 12 bases agree with TRBD1. The CDR3 is 16 amino acids. Germline values: CDR1 LGHDT, CDR2 YNNKEL (reference sequence). V shed 6 bases and J 4 bases; nucleotides not matched to a gene: 9. The CDR3 spells CASSRDRGRPPYGYTF. CDR3 nucleotides: TGTGCCAGCAGTCGGGACAGGGGGCGCCCCCCCTATGGCTACACCTTC.

This chain uses TRBV7-9 with TRBJ1-6; 9 nucleotides align to TRBD1. Trimming cost V 5 bases and J 9 bases; bases outside gene matches: 8. Germline V gene lookup returns CDR1 SEHNR and CDR2 FQNEAQ (reference sequence). This CDR3 has 15 residues. CDR3 in DNA: TGTGCCAGCAGCGCGCGGGGACAGGGAATTTCACCCCTCCACTTT. It specifies CASSARGQGISPLHF.

This chain connects TRBV30 to TRBJ1-2; tentative D call: TRBD1 (5 bases). CDR3 size: 15 residues. CDR1 and CDR2 from the germline V gene are GTSNPN and SVGIG (reference sequence). Trimming took 1 base from V and 6 from J, leaving 18 bases between them. Written as DNA, the CDR3 is TGTGCCTGGAGTGCATTGGGACTAAGGGGCGATGGCTACACCTTC. Translation: CAWSALGLRGDGYTF.

The rearrangement uses TRBV6-1 and TRBJ1-6; tentatively, D is TRBD1 (6 bases). This CDR3 is built from 15 residues. Trimming pared 1 base from V and 5 bases from J, leaving 9 bases between. Per the germline V gene, CDR1 is MNHNS and CDR2 is SASEGT. This CDR3 reads CASSEGTENNSPLHF. CDR3 bases: TGTGCCAGCAGTGAAGGGACAGAGAATAATTCACCCCTCCACTTT.

The rearrangement uses TRBV6-5 and TRBJ1-2, with D possibly matching TRBD1 (6 bases). Germline V gene data show CDR1 as MNHEY and CDR2 as SVGAGI. The length of the CDR3 is 14 residues. V was cut by 6 bases and J by 4 bases, with 15 bases left in between. CDR3 DNA: TGTGCCAGCAGGGACAGCCCTTCCGGCTATGGCTACACCTTC. Translated, it gives CASRDSPSGYGYTF.

The rearrangement uses TRBV9 and TRBJ2-2, with TRBD1 matching over 7 bases. V shed 2 bases, J shed 5 bases, and the junction held 6 bases outside the gene matches. The length of the CDR3 is 15 residues. Germline V gene data show CDR1 as SGDLS and CDR2 as YYNGEE. The CDR3 sequence is CASSVTGQSTGELFF. In DNA, the CDR3 is TGTGCCAGCAGCGTGACGGGACAGTCAACCGGGGAGCTGTTTTTT. Filled out from reference TRBV9 and TRBJ2-2, the complete variable domain reads DSGVTQTPKHLITATGQRVTLRCSPRSGDLSVYWYQQSLDQGLQFLIQYYNGEERAKGNILERFSAQQFPDLHSELNLSSLELGDSALYFCASSVTGQSTGELFFGEGSRLTVL.

The rearrangement joins TRBV19 to TRBJ1-3; D gene unclear. The V end lost 5 bases, the J end lost 1 base, and 15 bases lay between the germline ends. CDR1 and CDR2 (germline): LNHDA, SQIVND (reference sequence). The CDR3 extends over 16 amino acids. Here the CDR3 reads CASSSTALGSGNTIYF. CDR3 in DNA: TGTGCCAGTAGTTCGACGGCTCTAGGTTCTGGAAACACCATATATTTT.

The chain combines TRBV5-5 with TRBJ2-7; 7 bases map to TRBD2. Per the germline V gene, CDR1 is SGHKS and CDR2 is YYEKEE (reference sequence). Unmatched junction bases numbered 5, after V lost 0 bases and J lost 2 bases. This CDR3 has 15 amino acids. The CDR3 is CASSLVSRGAYEQYF. DNA for the CDR3: TGTGCCAGCAGCTTGGTATCACGGGGGGCCTACGAGCAGTACTTC.

The chain employs TRBV7-9 and TRBJ2-7; tentatively, D is TRBD1 (6 bases). Germline V CDR1 and CDR2: SEHNR, FQNEAQ (reference sequence). Trimming took 1 base from V and 3 from J, leaving 13 bases between them. The CDR3 sequence is 15 residues long. CDR3 DNA sequence: TGTGCCAGCAGCTTAGAACAGGGAACGAACTACGAGCAGTACTTC. Translating gives CASSLEQGTNYEQYF.

J is TRBJ2-7 and V is TRBV4-2, with D maybe TRBD1 (5 bases). This CDR3 region has 15 residues. The V gene lost 1 base and the J gene lost 4 bases, with 14 bases spanning the gap. The germline CDR1 and CDR2 sequences are LGHNA and YNFKEQ. This CDR3 reads CASSQALQGRYEQYF. The CDR3 DNA sequence: TGTGCCAGCAGCCAAGCATTGCAGGGTCGGTACGAGCAGTACTTC.

The chain uses TRBV28 and TRBJ1-2; 7 nucleotides agree with TRBD1. The CDR3 has 16 amino acids. Germline V gene data show CDR1 as MDHEN and CDR2 as SYDVKM. Germline trimming cut 3 bases from V and 7 bases from J; bases unmatched to any gene: 14. This CDR3 is CASSFQGGLSGSGYTF. Here the CDR3 DNA reads TGTGCCAGCAGTTTCCAGGGGGGCCTGTCAGGATCTGGCTACACCTTC.

V and J are TRBV28 and TRBJ1-2; 7 nucleotides align to TRBD1. Germline CDR1 MDHEN, CDR2 SYDVKM. This CDR3 has 18 amino acids. Trimming cost V 3 bases and J 3 bases; bases outside gene matches: 16. The DNA of the CDR3 is TGTGCCAGCAGTTTCGGTTGGACAGGAGGGCGCATCGACTATGGCTACACCTTC. Its protein is CASSFGWTGGRIDYGYTF.

The chain has TRBV27 and TRBJ1-2; D remains ambiguous. The V gene's germline CDR1 is MNHEY and CDR2 SMNVEV (reference sequence). Trimming removed 2 bases from V and 7 bases from J, with 11 bases in between. The length of the CDR3 is 13 residues. The CDR3 DNA reads TGTGCCAGCAGTTTAATACACGGCGGTGGCTACACCTTC. Translation: CASSLIHGGGYTF.

This sequence joins TRBV28 and TRBJ1-5; no clear D. Germline CDR1 and CDR2: MDHEN and SYDVKM. Trimming cost V 2 bases and J 6 bases, with 11 bases left between them. The CDR3 has 14 residues. CDR3 sequence: CASSLILRGQPQHF. CDR3 DNA: TGTGCCAGCAGTTTAATCCTCCGGGGTCAGCCCCAGCATTTT.

This clone showed up many times. The chain employs TRBV5-4 and TRBJ1-2; D ambiguous. Germline V gene sequence: CDR1 SGHNT, CDR2 YYREEE (reference sequence). Trimming took 0 bases from V and 0 from J, leaving 9 bases between them. The CDR3 length is 15 residues. For the CDR3, the DNA is TGTGCCAGCAGCTTGGTTGGAGGTACTAACTATGGCTACACCTTC. Protein: CASSLVGGTNYGYTF.

The V call is TRBV27, the J call TRBJ1-5; D is perhaps TRBD1 (5 bases). There are 16 residues in the CDR3. V was cut by 8 bases and J by 0 bases, with 17 bases left in between. Germline V gene lookup returns CDR1 MNHEY and CDR2 SMNVEV (reference sequence). In nucleotides, the CDR3 is TGTGCCAGCCGCGGGGGGAACGCCTATAGCAATCAGCCCCAGCATTTT. It specifies CASRGGNAYSNQPQHF.

The chain links TRBV5-1 to TRBJ2-1, with 7 bases aligning to TRBD1. This CDR3 spans 14 amino acids. The V gene end was trimmed by 4 bases and the J gene end by 0 bases; junction bases not matched to a gene: 1. Germline V CDR1 and CDR2: SGHRS, YFSETQ. The CDR3: CASSGTASYNEQFF. The CDR3 region has the DNA TGCGCCAGCAGCGGGACAGCCTCCTACAATGAGCAGTTCTTC.

This clone came up once. The V gene is TRBV28, the J gene TRBJ1-6; 8 positions match TRBD1. The ends lost 6 bases at V and 9 bases at J; junction bases unmatched: 7. CDR3 length: 14 amino acids. The V gene's germline CDR1 is MDHEN and CDR2 SYDVKM. The CDR3 here is CASRVGQVASPLHF. The CDR3 DNA reads TGTGCCAGCAGGGTGGGACAGGTTGCTTCACCCCTCCACTTT.

The chain links TRBV27 to TRBJ1-2; D possibly corresponds to TRBD1 (6 bases). The CDR3 is 12 amino acids. The germline V gene encodes CDR1 MNHEY and CDR2 SMNVEV (reference sequence). V was clipped by 5 bases and J by 2 bases, with 6 bases between them. The CDR3 region is CASSTGNYGYTF. CDR3 DNA sequence: TGTGCCAGCAGTACAGGGAACTATGGCTACACCTTC.

The rearrangement joins TRBV28 to TRBJ1-5; 10 bases map to TRBD1. Losses at the gene ends were 5 bases for V and 7 bases for J; bases not matched to a gene: 8. Germline V lookup: CDR1 MDHEN, CDR2 SYDVKM. CDR3 length: 15 residues. This CDR3 reads CASSPTWDRGQPQHF. The CDR3 coding sequence is TGTGCCAGCAGTCCGACATGGGACAGGGGCCAGCCCCAGCATTTT.

The V and J genes are TRBV4-3 and TRBJ2-5; 9 bases line up with TRBD2. Germline lookup yields CDR1 LGHNA and CDR2 YSLEER. V lost 4 bases, J lost 5 bases, and 2 bases stayed unmatched. This CDR3 spans 13 amino acids. CDR3 nucleotide sequence: TGCGCCAGCAGCCTCCTAGCGGGGGAGACCCAGTACTTC. Residues: CASSLLAGETQYF.

V gene TRBV27 combines with J gene TRBJ2-7; 13 bases fit TRBD2. V shed 5 bases and J 7 bases; nucleotides not matched to a gene: 11. CDR1 MNHEY and CDR2 SMNVEV come from the germline V gene (reference sequence). This CDR3 has 16 residues. CDR3 in DNA: TGTGCCAGCAGTCTCCGGACTAGCGGGAGACACTGGGAGCAGTACTTC. Its protein is CASSLRTSGRHWEQYF.

This clone appeared a single time. The chain uses TRBV11-2 and TRBJ1-6; 8 bases are a match to TRBD1. Germline V gene sequence: CDR1 SGHAT, CDR2 FQNNGV. V shed 7 bases and J 8 bases; nucleotides not matched to a gene: 7. This CDR3 region has 14 residues. The CDR3 reads CASTRDRGDSPLHF. As DNA, the CDR3 is TGTGCCAGCACCAGAGACAGGGGTGATTCACCCCTCCACTTT.

The chain links TRBV7-9 to TRBJ1-5; D gene unclear. This CDR3 region has 12 residues. Trimming removed 5 bases from V and 6 bases from J, with 8 bases in between. From germline, CDR1 is SEHNR and CDR2 FQNEAQ (reference sequence). CDR3 in amino acids: CASSSEGQPQHF. The CDR3 coding sequence is TGTGCCAGCAGCAGCGAGGGTCAGCCCCAGCATTTT.

The rearrangement joins TRBV28 to TRBJ1-6; D uncertain. The CDR3 is 11 amino acids. The V end lost 6 bases, the J end lost 8 bases, and 5 bases lay between the germline ends. CDR1 is MDHEN and CDR2 is SYDVKM in the germline V gene. For the CDR3, the DNA is TGTGCCAGCAGACACCATTCACCCCTCCACTTT. Amino acids: CASRHHSPLHF.